This T cell receptor beta chain comes out of a study of cytomegalovirus exposure and HLA in healthy donors. It was with 60 Vbeta and 13 Jbeta primers that the PCR ran. Produced via immunoSEQ multiplex PCR; TCRdb's table is partial and in-frame only. The profile shows under 110,000 clones, approximately 74% of them singletons. V lost 3 bases to trimming and J lost 2 bases; unmatched junction nucleotides: 4. This CDR3 has 16 amino acids. Germline CDR1 and CDR2: SGHRS and YFSETQ. The rearrangement uses TRBV5-1 and TRBJ2-6; 8 bases are shared with TRBD1. Sequencing was done on a sample of PBMCs. This TCR was sampled from a woman between 40 and 50 years old in good health and CMV-seronegative. This CDR3 is CASSWTGNPGANVLTF. CDR3 in DNA: TGCGCCAGCAGCTGGACAGGGAACCCTGGGGCCAACGTCCTGACTTTC.